The 17 T cell receptor beta chains below come from one sample, sequenced in a study of blood T cell repertoires in COVID-19. TCRdb keeps only in-frame clones here, not all; method: immunoSEQ multiplex PCR. The top ten clones hold around 2.5% of a sample with approximately 150,000 clones, around 90% of them seen once. Sequenced: peripheral blood. Source of these receptors: a woman of 80 years or more with COVID-19, enrolled during active disease.

The rearrangement joins TRBV5-1 to TRBJ1-6; tentatively, D is TRBD1 (5 bases). The germline gives CDR1 SGHRS, CDR2 YFSETQ. This CDR3 contains 16 residues. Trimming took off 0 bases at V and 10 bases at J, with 17 bases between the two ends. The CDR3 sequence is CASSLGAGSAESPLHF. CDR3 DNA sequence: TGCGCCAGCAGCTTGGGGGCAGGGTCCGCTGAATCACCCCTCCACTTT.

The chain uses TRBV7-8 and TRBJ1-5; D is possibly TRBD1 (6 bases). Germline V gene data show CDR1 as SGHVS and CDR2 as FQNEAQ. The ends were cut back, 1 base at V and 5 bases at J, with 15 bases in the middle. The CDR3 runs 16 residues. CDR3 nucleotides: TGTGCCAGCAGCTTAGTAGTAGGGGGAACACATCAGCCCCAGCATTTT. As protein: CASSLVVGGTHQPQHF.

The chain employs TRBV5-4 and TRBJ1-1, with 9 bases that match TRBD1. CDR1 and CDR2 from the germline V gene are SGHNT and YYREEE (reference sequence). The CDR3 length is 16 residues. The V gene end was trimmed by 3 bases and the J gene end by 1 base; junction bases not matched to a gene: 7. The DNA of the CDR3 is TGTGCCAGCAGCTCCTTTCGACAGGGGGAGAACACTGAAGCTTTCTTT. Encoded protein: CASSSFRQGENTEAFF.

The chain has TRBV18 and TRBJ2-7, with 9 nucleotides matching TRBD1. Looked up from germline, CDR1 is KGHSH and CDR2 is LQKENI. J was trimmed by 4 bases and V by 2 bases; bases with no gene match: 9. The CDR3 is 16 residues long. The CDR3 DNA reads TGTGCCAGCTCACCAGTTGGGACAGGGCCAGGGTACGAGCAGTACTTC. It specifies CASSPVGTGPGYEQYF.

The V gene is TRBV7-3, the J gene TRBJ2-2; 8 nucleotides line up with TRBD1. Trimming took 2 bases from V and 4 from J; bases not matched to a gene: 6. The germline V gene encodes CDR1 SGHTA and CDR2 FQGTGA. This CDR3 has 16 amino acids. CDR3 nucleotide sequence: TGTGCCAGCAGCTTACTAGGCAGGGGGCGCACCGGGGAGCTGTTTTTT. It specifies CASSLLGRGRTGELFF.

The CDR3 region is CASSFGPQVSVPYEQYF. CDR3 sequence (DNA): TGCGCCAGCAGCTTTGGCCCACAGGTATCCGTGCCCTACGAGCAGTACTTC. V gene TRBV5-1 combines with J gene TRBJ2-7, with D perhaps TRBD1 (5 bases). The germline gives CDR1 SGHRS, CDR2 YFSETQ. The CDR3 contains 17 residues. The V end lost 2 bases, the J end lost 2 bases, and 20 bases lay between the germline ends.

This rearrangement joins TRBV3-1 (or the pseudogene TRBV3-2) to TRBJ1-3; no firm D call. The V end was cut by 4 bases, the J end by 4 bases, with 14 bases between. In germline, CDR1 is LGHDT, CDR2 YNNKEL (reference sequence). This CDR3 has 15 amino acids. This chain's CDR3 is CASSPYLLAGNTIYF. In DNA form, the CDR3 reads TGTGCCAGCAGCCCCTATTTGCTCGCGGGAAACACCATATATTTT.

The V call is TRBV9, the J call TRBJ1-6; D perhaps matches TRBD1 (6 bases). This CDR3 has 15 residues. Between the trimmed V and J ends, which lost 4 bases and 5 bases, there was a span of 13 bases. The V gene's germline CDR1 is SGDLS and CDR2 YYNGEE. Here the CDR3 DNA reads TGTGCCAGCAGCATCCAGGCAGGGGATAATTCACCCCTCCACTTT. Translated: CASSIQAGDNSPLHF.

The chain links TRBV6-2 or TRBV6-3 to TRBJ1-5; the D is unclear. V was pared by 0 bases and J by 6 bases, with 12 bases between. The CDR3 spans 15 residues. The V gene's germline CDR1 is MNHEY and CDR2 SVGEGT. CDR3 region: CASSYSSAGFQPQHF. DNA of the CDR3: TGTGCCAGCAGTTACTCGTCGGCCGGGTTTCAGCCCCAGCATTTT.

The CDR3 loop is CSASRASSGESYGYTF. CDR3 bases: TGCAGTGCTAGTAGGGCCTCCTCCGGGGAGTCCTATGGCTACACCTTC. This sequence joins TRBV20-1 and TRBJ1-2; D is uncertain. Germline CDR1 is DFQATT and CDR2 is SNEGSKA (reference sequence). This CDR3 is 16 amino acids long. Trimming pared 3 bases from V and 4 bases from J, leaving 21 bases between.

This rearrangement joins TRBV6-5 to TRBJ2-2; possibly TRBD2 for D (5 bases). V dropped 6 bases and J dropped 7 bases, with 18 bases sitting between them. The germline V gene encodes CDR1 MNHEY and CDR2 SVGAGI. CDR3 length: 15 amino acids. The CDR3 spells CASRGIRSRGGELFF. CDR3 DNA sequence: TGTGCCAGCAGGGGTATTCGGTCTCGGGGCGGGGAGCTGTTTTTT.

V gene TRBV19 combines with J gene TRBJ1-6, with unresolved D. Germline-derived CDR1 and CDR2 are LNHDA and SQIVND (reference sequence). Trimming shortened V by 6 bases and J by 0 bases, and 9 bases separated the two germline ends. The CDR3 sequence is 15 residues long. CDR3 loop: CASRQSSSYNSPLHF. In nucleotides, the CDR3 is TGTGCCAGTAGACAGTCAAGCTCCTATAATTCACCCCTCCACTTT.

CDR3 protein: CASSFSDSRSIYGYTF. CDR3 DNA sequence: TGTGCCAGCAGCTTTTCGGACAGCCGGTCGATCTATGGCTACACCTTC. The chain links TRBV5-6 to TRBJ1-2; tentative D call: TRBD1 (6 bases). Germline V CDR1 and CDR2: SGHDT, YYEEEE. V lost 2 bases and J 4 bases, leaving 18 bases between the germline ends. The CDR3 extends over 16 amino acids.

J is TRBJ1-1 and V is TRBV11-3; 9 bases map to TRBD1. J lost 4 bases, V lost 5 bases, and 5 bases had no gene match. Germline V gene lookup returns CDR1 SGHNT and CDR2 YENEEA. The CDR3 sequence is 14 residues long. This chain's CDR3 is CASSPGTGSTEAFF. CDR3 DNA: TGTGCCAGCAGCCCAGGGACAGGGAGCACTGAAGCTTTCTTT.

This clone was found a few times. The V call is TRBV6-6, the J call TRBJ2-5, with D perhaps matching TRBD1 (6 bases). The germline V and J ends were trimmed by 2 bases and 4 bases, with 11 bases remaining between them. Germline-derived CDR1 and CDR2 are MNHNY and SVGAGI (reference sequence). The CDR3 loop spans 14 amino acids. The CDR3 DNA reads as TGTGCCAGCAGTTACGATACAGGGAGAGAGACCCAGTACTTC. Translation gives CASSYDTGRETQYF.

The chain is built from TRBV11-1 and TRBJ1-3; 9 nucleotides align to TRBD1. The germline V gene encodes CDR1 SGHAT and CDR2 FQDESV (reference sequence). J lost 11 bases, V lost 6 bases, and 11 bases had no gene match. The CDR3 loop spans 14 amino acids. The CDR3 reads CASRPPGTGTSIYF. The CDR3 DNA is TGTGCCAGCAGACCGCCCGGGACAGGGACATCCATATATTTT.

V is TRBV6-5 and J is TRBJ2-7; 8 bases map to TRBD2. The CDR3 is 16 residues long. Losses at the gene ends were 4 bases for V and 0 bases for J; bases not matched to a gene: 8. Germline V gene sequence: CDR1 MNHEY, CDR2 SVGAGI. CDR3 sequence (DNA): TGTGCCAGCAGTTCGCAGAGCGGGAGACCCTCCTACGAGCAGTACTTC. Protein product: CASSSQSGRPSYEQYF.